Reported below is one TCR beta chain. Trimming pared 0 bases from V and 6 bases from J, leaving 11 bases between. CDR3 size: 14 residues. CDR1 is MNHEY and CDR2 is SVGAGI in the germline V gene. These data come from a study of T cell changes during pregnancy in multiple sclerosis. TCRdb's table, derived via immunoSEQ multiplex PCR, lists solely in-frame clones and lacks some. This table holds tens of thousands of clones, roughly 87% found once. The sequences come from CD8+ T cells from peripheral blood mononuclear cells, collected after pregnancy. V gene TRBV6-5 combines with J gene TRBJ1-2, with no clear D. The origin of this receptor is a female donor with multiple sclerosis, enrolled in a pregnancy study. CDR3 nucleotides: TGTGCCAGCAGTTACTCCGAGGGTTCGGATGGCTACACCTTC. Amino acid sequence: CASSYSEGSDGYTF.